This TCR beta chain was identified in a study of identical twins. Study-level findings and limits: Without tracking the same donors, conclusions rested on cross-sectional statistical analysis. A lower insertion count was a feature of abundant cord blood beta clonotypes, with no such feature in memory repertoires.

This clonotype was seen a few times. Antigen specificity is unknown. The CDR3 loop spans 15 amino acids. V lost 4 bases and J lost 8; bases outside the gene matches: 6. Germline V gives CDR1 SGDLS, CDR2 YYNGEE. TCRdb re-derived calls from the 5' RACE reads in MiXCR, one entry per CDR3 protein. The sample contains under 250,000 distinct CDR3 sequences, roughly 13% of which appear only once. Everyone who gave samples was a healthy Caucasian. These sequences were also reported in another study, on yellow fever vaccine responses in identical twins.

The sequence was obtained from a woman aged 18 to 35 in good health. The chain couples TRBV9 to TRBJ2-1; 13 nucleotides line up with TRBD2. The source material was memory (CD45RO+) T cells sorted from blood. The CDR3 reads CASSLRTSGSYEQFF. CDR3 DNA sequence: TGTGCCAGCAGCCTAAGGACTAGCGGGAGCTATGAGCAGTTCTTC.